A single sample gave rise to the 29 T cell receptor beta chains below, sequenced in a study of CD8 T cells in ankylosing spondylitis. Which antigens these TCRs recognize remains unknown. Whole-study findings and limits: A TCR beta motif made of about 8 highly homologous variants seemed typical of ankylosing spondylitis blood.

TCRdb re-called the 5' RACE reads through MiXCR, storing one row per CDR3 protein. The repertoire has about 440,000 distinct CDR3 sequences, 15% to 20% of them found once; the top ten carry over 0.9%. Sequencing input: blood, either unsorted or a sorted T cell fraction (not recorded which). The receptors stem from a male donor with ankylosing spondylitis.

This clonotype has just a few counts. This chain uses TRBV24-1 with TRBJ2-3, with D perhaps TRBD1 or TRBD2 (5 bases each). V gave up 6 bases and J gave up 2 bases, with 17 bases separating them. Germline V gene sequence: CDR1 KGHDR, CDR2 SFDVKD. The CDR3 is 16 residues long. Here the CDR3 DNA reads TGTGCCACCAGTCCTGGGGACGGACCCTCCACAGATACGCAGTATTTT. Its protein product is CATSPGDGPSTDTQYF.

There are a few counts of this clonotype. The chain couples TRBV20-1 to TRBJ2-1; TRBD2 aligns across 7 bases. The germline gives CDR1 DFQATT, CDR2 SNEGSKA (reference sequence). CDR3 length equals 12 residues. V dropped 7 bases and J dropped 6; count of bases not matched to a gene: 6. CDR3 sequence: CSVTSARNEQFF. The CDR3 DNA reads as TGCAGTGTCACTAGCGCTCGCAATGAGCAGTTCTTC.

V and J are TRBV12-3 or TRBV12-4 and TRBJ2-1, with D perhaps matching TRBD1 or TRBD2 (5 bases each). V lost 5 bases and J lost 9, with 14 bases in between. The CDR3 contains 13 residues. The CDR3 reads CASSADGAREQFF. The CDR3 coding sequence is TGTGCCAGCAGTGCAGACGGGGCGCGTGAGCAGTTCTTC.

This clonotype was observed a few times. The chain uses TRBV7-8 and TRBJ2-1; 9 bases are shared with TRBD2. V dropped 5 bases and J dropped 4; count of bases not matched to a gene: 9. This CDR3 is built from 16 residues. Germline CDR1 is SGHVS and CDR2 is FQNEAQ. DNA of the CDR3: TGTGCCAGCAGCCCTCGGCGGGAGGGCCGTTACAATGAGCAGTTCTTC. This gives the protein CASSPRREGRYNEQFF. Combining the CDR3 with reference TRBV7-8 and TRBJ2-1 gives the whole variable domain GAGVSQSPRYKVAKRGQDVALRCDPISGHVSLFWYQQALGQGPEFLTYFQNEAQLDKSGLPSDRFFAERPEGSVSTLKIQRTQQEDSAVYLCASSPRREGRYNEQFFGPGTRLTVL.

This clonotype occurred a few times. This chain links TRBV29-1 with TRBJ2-2; D is unresolved. Trimming left V 7 bases short and J 2 bases short, with 8 bases between. Germline V gene lookup returns CDR1 SQVTM and CDR2 ANQGSEA. The CDR3 length is 12 residues. This CDR3 reads CSALKNTGELFF. The CDR3 bases are TGCAGCGCCCTGAAAAACACCGGGGAGCTGTTTTTT.

The chain has TRBV7-2 and TRBJ1-5; D call uncertain. The CDR3 loop spans 14 amino acids. V lost 1 base to trimming and J lost 5 bases, with 9 bases between them. Germline V CDR1 and CDR2: SGHTA, FQGNSA. CDR3 in DNA: TGTGCCAGCAGCTTAGATCCGGTCGATCAGCCCCAGCATTTT. It translates to CASSLDPVDQPQHF. Together with reference TRBV7-2 and TRBJ1-5, the CDR3 gives the full variable domain: GAGVSQSPSNKVTEKGKDVELRCDPISGHTALYWYRQSLGQGLEFLIYFQGNSAPDKSGLPSDRFSAERTGGSVSTLTIQRTQQEDSAVYLCASSLDPVDQPQHFGDGTRLSIL.

This clonotype was observed a few times. The V gene is TRBV7-8, the J gene TRBJ2-7, with D perhaps TRBD1 (5 bases). In germline, CDR1 is SGHVS, CDR2 FQNEAQ. This CDR3 contains 14 residues. With 1 base removed from V and 3 bases from J, the gap between germline ends came to 10 bases. CDR3 nucleotide sequence: TGTGCCAGCAGCTTAGGATGGGGCGTCTACGAGCAGTACTTC. Translation: CASSLGWGVYEQYF.

The chain is built from TRBV20-1 and TRBJ1-2; TRBD1 agrees at 7 bases. CDR3 length equals 16 residues. From germline, CDR1 is DFQATT and CDR2 SNEGSKA (reference sequence). Germline trimming cut 3 bases from V and 4 bases from J; bases unmatched to any gene: 14. CDR3 in DNA: TGCAGTGCTAGGGAGACAGGGACCCCTTCGCCCTATGGCTACACCTTC. Encoded protein: CSARETGTPSPYGYTF.

The gene calls are TRBV20-1 and TRBJ1-5; possible D gene TRBD1, 5 bases. This CDR3 comprises 14 residues. CDR1 DFQATT and CDR2 SNEGSKA come from the germline V gene (reference sequence). V shed 0 bases and J shed 5 bases, with 11 bases lying between them. The CDR3 reads CSAREPGRDQPQHF. The CDR3 DNA reads as TGCAGTGCTAGAGAACCAGGGCGGGATCAGCCCCAGCATTTT.

The chain links TRBV12-3 or TRBV12-4 to TRBJ1-2, with D possibly being TRBD1 (5 bases). Trimming pared 3 bases from V and 2 bases from J, leaving 10 bases between. This CDR3 is 14 amino acids long. The chain's CDR3 is CASSFRGPNYGYTF. CDR3 nucleotide sequence: TGTGCCAGCAGTTTCCGGGGACCGAACTATGGCTACACCTTC.

The chain employs TRBV10-3 and TRBJ2-3; 14 positions match TRBD2. The CDR3 has 19 amino acids. CDR1 is ENHRY and CDR2 is SYGVKD in the germline V gene. With 3 bases clipped from V and 3 bases from J, the junction kept 11 bases outside the gene matches. CDR3 nucleotide sequence: TGTGCCATCAGTGATATTACCGCGACTAGCGGGAGGGCAACAGATACGCAGTATTTT. It codes for CAISDITATSGRATDTQYF.

The sample holds a few counts of this clonotype. This rearrangement joins TRBV18 to TRBJ2-1; D gene uncertain. The CDR3 is 13 amino acids. The V gene lost 3 bases and the J gene lost 7 bases, with 10 bases spanning the gap. The germline V gene encodes CDR1 KGHSH and CDR2 LQKENI. CDR3: CASSPLKTNEQFF. The CDR3 DNA reads TGTGCCAGCTCACCGCTGAAGACGAATGAGCAGTTCTTC.

This clonotype was detected many times. V usage is TRBV7-3 and J usage is TRBJ2-1; D is possibly TRBD2 (5 bases). The germline gives CDR1 SGHTA, CDR2 FQGTGA. This CDR3 region has 14 residues. V was pared by 1 base and J by 9 bases, with 13 bases between. As DNA, the CDR3 is TGTGCCAGCAGCTTAAAAGCGGACCTGGGTGAGCAGTTCTTC. As protein: CASSLKADLGEQFF.

This clonotype came up a few times. The chain recombines TRBV7-8 with TRBJ2-5, with D tentatively TRBD2 (6 bases). This CDR3 contains 15 residues. Between the trimmed V and J ends, which lost 4 bases and 7 bases, there was a span of 19 bases. Per the germline V gene, CDR1 is SGHVS and CDR2 is FQNEAQ. CDR3 nucleotide sequence: TGTGCCAGCAGCTCAATACTAGCTCCGACCGGGACCCAGTACTTC. Amino acids: CASSSILAPTGTQYF.

V usage is TRBV11-2 and J usage is TRBJ1-4; TRBD1 agrees at 7 bases. The junction had 8 bases not matched to a gene; V was cut back by 1 base and J by 3 bases. Germline lookup yields CDR1 SGHAT and CDR2 FQNNGV. The CDR3 runs 17 residues. In nucleotides, the CDR3 is TGTGCCAGCAGCTTAGGTGGACCAGGGGGGCCTAATGAAAAACTGTTTTTT. Its translation: CASSLGGPGGPNEKLFF.

This clonotype appeared a few times. The chain uses TRBV5-1 and TRBJ2-7, with no clear D. CDR3 length: 15 amino acids. Trimming pared 0 bases from V and 2 bases from J, leaving 12 bases between. Germline lookup yields CDR1 SGHRS and CDR2 YFSETQ. The CDR3 coding sequence is TGCGCCAGCAGCTTGGCCGAAGCGAGTACCTACGAGCAGTACTTC. Its protein product is CASSLAEASTYEQYF.

In its sample, this clonotype was seen many times. CDR3 residues: CSARASGGYEQYF. Here the CDR3 DNA reads TGCAGTGCTAGGGCCAGCGGGGGGTACGAGCAGTACTTC. V gene TRBV20-1 combines with J gene TRBJ2-7; 9 bases are a match to TRBD2. Germline CDR1 is DFQATT and CDR2 is SNEGSKA (reference sequence). This CDR3 spans 13 amino acids. Unmatched junction bases numbered 4, after V lost 3 bases and J lost 4 bases.

This chain links TRBV7-2 with TRBJ2-7, with D perhaps being TRBD1 or TRBD2 (5 bases each). Trimming cost V 1 base and J 0 bases, with 10 bases left between them. The CDR3 extends over 15 amino acids. The germline V gene has CDR1 SGHTA and CDR2 FQGNSA. Here the CDR3 reads CASSLGWGTSYEQYF. The CDR3 DNA is TGTGCCAGCAGCTTAGGTTGGGGGACCTCCTACGAGCAGTACTTC. The complete variable domain, with remaining parts taken from reference TRBV7-2 and TRBJ2-7, reads GAGVSQSPSNKVTEKGKDVELRCDPISGHTALYWYRQSLGQGLEFLIYFQGNSAPDKSGLPSDRFSAERTGGSVSTLTIQRTQQEDSAVYLCASSLGWGTSYEQYFGPGTRLTVT.

This clonotype was seen only a few times. The chain couples TRBV7-9 to TRBJ2-3, with unresolved D. The CDR3 contains 15 residues. Per the germline V gene, CDR1 is SEHNR and CDR2 is FQNEAQ (reference sequence). Trimming took off 5 bases at V and 0 bases at J, with 12 bases between the two ends. CDR3 DNA sequence: TGTGCCAGCAGCGTTACAGACACTAGCACAGATACGCAGTATTTT. Encoded protein: CASSVTDTSTDTQYF.

This clonotype was seen repeatedly, ten times or more. The gene calls are TRBV12-3 or TRBV12-4 and TRBJ2-2, with no clear D. Trimming left V 6 bases short and J 1 base short, with 9 bases between. This CDR3 is 14 amino acids long. CDR3 nucleotide sequence: TGTGCCAGCAGACCCACACAGAACACCGGGGAGCTGTTTTTT. It specifies CASRPTQNTGELFF.

This clonotype has a handful of counts. The CDR3 DNA sequence: TGTGCCAGCAGTGAAGTAGCCAGGAATTCACCCCTCCACTTT. Its protein is CASSEVARNSPLHF. The chain has TRBV2 and TRBJ1-6; unclear D gene. The germline gives CDR1 SNHLY, CDR2 FYNNEI. Trimming took off 1 base at V and 7 bases at J, with 8 bases between the two ends. There are 14 residues in the CDR3.

The rearrangement links TRBV20-1 to TRBJ2-5; D is perhaps TRBD2 (7 bases). The CDR3 loop spans 15 amino acids. V was trimmed by 0 bases and J by 2 bases, leaving 13 bases between them. Germline CDR1 DFQATT, CDR2 SNEGSKA (reference sequence). The CDR3, as DNA: TGCAGTGCTAGAGAGGGCGGGGGCCCTCAAGAGACCCAGTACTTC. Its translation: CSAREGGGPQETQYF.

This rearrangement joins TRBV5-1 to TRBJ1-2, with 8 bases identical to TRBD1. V shed 4 bases and J 1 base; nucleotides not matched to a gene: 9. Per germline, CDR1 SGHRS and CDR2 YFSETQ. The CDR3 is 16 residues long. The CDR3 spells CASSPGTGVGNYGYTF. For the CDR3, the DNA is TGCGCCAGCAGCCCCGGGACAGGAGTCGGTAACTATGGCTACACCTTC.

The rearrangement links TRBV20-1 to TRBJ2-1; 8 positions match TRBD2. The CDR3 is 15 amino acids. Germline CDR1 reads DFQATT; CDR2 reads SNEGSKA (reference sequence). V was clipped by 5 bases and J by 2 bases; unmatched bases: 8. This CDR3 is CSARSLAEAYNEQFF. The CDR3 DNA follows: TGCAGTGCTCGCTCACTAGCGGAAGCCTACAATGAGCAGTTCTTC.

This clonotype was seen only a few times. V is TRBV28 and J is TRBJ1-2, with 7 bases aligning to TRBD1. In germline, CDR1 is MDHEN, CDR2 SYDVKM. After removal of 1 base from V and 7 bases from J, the junction contained 9 bases not matched to a gene. The CDR3 extends over 15 amino acids. The CDR3 DNA sequence: TGTGCCAGCAGTTTATTCCTCACCCCAGGGGGTGGCTACACCTTC. It translates to CASSLFLTPGGGYTF.

The V call is TRBV5-6, the J call TRBJ1-2, with TRBD1 identical over 12 bases. This CDR3 has 15 amino acids. CDR1 is SGHDT, CDR2 YYEEEE, per germline. After removal of 6 bases from V and 4 bases from J, the junction contained 7 bases not matched to a gene. The CDR3 reads CASTPGDRGLYGYTF. Here the CDR3 DNA reads TGTGCCAGCACCCCAGGGGACAGGGGGCTCTATGGCTACACCTTC.

The V gene is TRBV5-1, the J gene TRBJ2-5; 10 bases are shared with TRBD1. The trim removed 0 bases at V and 6 bases at J, leaving 11 bases unmatched. The CDR3 sequence is 17 residues long. Germline values: CDR1 SGHRS, CDR2 YFSETQ. CDR3 region: CASSLAGTGDKRKTQYF. For the CDR3, the DNA is TGCGCCAGCAGCTTGGCCGGGACAGGGGATAAAAGGAAGACCCAGTACTTC.

This clonotype was detected only a few times. For the CDR3, the DNA is TGTGCCAGCAGCTTGGGTACGCGACAGAACTATGGCTACACCTTC. Translated: CASSLGTRQNYGYTF. The chain is built from TRBV7-3 and TRBJ1-2, with TRBD1 as a possible D gene (5 bases). Trimming took off 3 bases at V and 2 bases at J, with 13 bases between the two ends. This CDR3 is built from 15 residues. Germline CDR1 SGHTA, CDR2 FQGTGA.

This clonotype was found a few times. The chain couples TRBV30 to TRBJ2-1; 9 nucleotides line up with TRBD1. The J segment lost 11 bases and the V segment lost 2 bases, leaving 4 bases of the junction unmatched. CDR3 size: 12 residues. Germline CDR1 GTSNPN, CDR2 SVGIG (reference sequence). CDR3 in amino acids: CAWSLGTGKQFF. The CDR3 DNA is TGTGCCTGGAGTCTGGGGACAGGGAAGCAGTTCTTC.